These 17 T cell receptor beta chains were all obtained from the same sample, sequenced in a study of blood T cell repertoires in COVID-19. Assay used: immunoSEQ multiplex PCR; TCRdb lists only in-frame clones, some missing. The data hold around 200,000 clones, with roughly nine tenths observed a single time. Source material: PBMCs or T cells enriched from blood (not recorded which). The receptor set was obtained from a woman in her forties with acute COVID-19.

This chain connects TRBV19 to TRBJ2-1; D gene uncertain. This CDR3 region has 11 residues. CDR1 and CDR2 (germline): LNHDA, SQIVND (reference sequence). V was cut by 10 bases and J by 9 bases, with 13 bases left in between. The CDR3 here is CAILELSEQFF. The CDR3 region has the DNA TGTGCCATCTTAGAACTGAGTGAGCAGTTCTTC.

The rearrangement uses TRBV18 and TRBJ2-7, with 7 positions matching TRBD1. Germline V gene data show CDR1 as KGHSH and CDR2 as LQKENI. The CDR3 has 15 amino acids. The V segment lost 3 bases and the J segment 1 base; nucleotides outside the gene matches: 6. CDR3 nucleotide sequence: TGTGCCAGCTCACCGAGACGGGACAGATCCTACGAGCAGTACTTC. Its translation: CASSPRRDRSYEQYF.

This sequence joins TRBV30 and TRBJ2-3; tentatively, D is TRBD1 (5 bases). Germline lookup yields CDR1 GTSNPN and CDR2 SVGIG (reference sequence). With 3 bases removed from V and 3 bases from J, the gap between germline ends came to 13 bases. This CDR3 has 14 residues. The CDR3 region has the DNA TGTGCCTGGAGCCCAGGGTCCTGGACAGATACGCAGTATTTT. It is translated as CAWSPGSWTDTQYF.

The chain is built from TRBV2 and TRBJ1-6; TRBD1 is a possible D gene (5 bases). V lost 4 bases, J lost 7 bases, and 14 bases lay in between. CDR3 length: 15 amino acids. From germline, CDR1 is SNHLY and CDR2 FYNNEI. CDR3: CASSGTDRGNSPLHF. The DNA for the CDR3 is TGTGCCAGCAGTGGTACTGATAGGGGAAATTCACCCCTCCACTTT.

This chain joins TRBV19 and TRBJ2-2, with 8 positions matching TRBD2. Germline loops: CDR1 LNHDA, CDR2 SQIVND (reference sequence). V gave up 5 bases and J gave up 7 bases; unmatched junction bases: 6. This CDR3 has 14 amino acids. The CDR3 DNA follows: TGTGCCAGTAGTTCCAGCGGGGGAAGCGGGGAGCTGTTTTTT. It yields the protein CASSSSGGSGELFF. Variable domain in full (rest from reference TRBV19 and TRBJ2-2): DGGITQSPKYLFRKEGQNVTLSCEQNLNHDAMYWYRQDPGQGLRLIYYSQIVNDFQKGDIAEGYSVSREKKESFPLTVTSAQKNPTAFYLCASSSSGGSGELFFGEGSRLTVL.

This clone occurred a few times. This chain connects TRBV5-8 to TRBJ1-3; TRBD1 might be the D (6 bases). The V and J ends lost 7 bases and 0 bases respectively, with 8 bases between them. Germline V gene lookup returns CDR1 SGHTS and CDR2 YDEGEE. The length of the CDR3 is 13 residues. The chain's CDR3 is CASDRRSGNTIYF. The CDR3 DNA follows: TGTGCCAGCGACAGGCGCTCTGGAAACACCATATATTTT. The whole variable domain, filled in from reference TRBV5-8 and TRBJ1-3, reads EAGVTQSPTHLIKTRGQQATLRCSPISGHTSVYWYQQALGLGLQFLLWYDEGEERNRGNFPPRFSGRQFPNYSSELNVNALELEDSALYLCASDRRSGNTIYFGEGSWLTVV.

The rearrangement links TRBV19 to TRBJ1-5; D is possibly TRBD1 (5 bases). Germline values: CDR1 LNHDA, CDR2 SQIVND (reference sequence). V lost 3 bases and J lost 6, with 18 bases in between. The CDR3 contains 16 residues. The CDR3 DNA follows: TGTGCCAGTAGTATGAAGGCGGTGGGGGGGAGTCAGCCCCAGCATTTT. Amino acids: CASSMKAVGGSQPQHF.

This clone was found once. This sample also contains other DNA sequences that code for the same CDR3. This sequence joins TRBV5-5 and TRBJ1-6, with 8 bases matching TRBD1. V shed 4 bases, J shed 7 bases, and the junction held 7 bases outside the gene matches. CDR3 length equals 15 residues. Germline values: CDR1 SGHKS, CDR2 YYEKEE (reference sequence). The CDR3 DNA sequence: TGTGCCAGCAGCCCAGCCGGGACAGGAAATTCACCCCTCCACTTT. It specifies CASSPAGTGNSPLHF.

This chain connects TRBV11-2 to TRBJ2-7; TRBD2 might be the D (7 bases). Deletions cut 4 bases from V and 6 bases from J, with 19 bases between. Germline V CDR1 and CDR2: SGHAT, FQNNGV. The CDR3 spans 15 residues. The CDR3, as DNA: TGTGCCAGCAGCTCCTTAGGGGGGGCCCTCTCCGAGCAGTACTTC. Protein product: CASSSLGGALSEQYF.

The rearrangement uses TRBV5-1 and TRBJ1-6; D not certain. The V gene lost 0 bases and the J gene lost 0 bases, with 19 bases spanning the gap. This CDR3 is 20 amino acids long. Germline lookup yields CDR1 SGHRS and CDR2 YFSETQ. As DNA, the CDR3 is TGCGCCAGCAGCTTGGGGCAGGCCGGTAAACAGAGCTCCTATAATTCACCCCTCCACTTT. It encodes CASSLGQAGKQSSYNSPLHF.

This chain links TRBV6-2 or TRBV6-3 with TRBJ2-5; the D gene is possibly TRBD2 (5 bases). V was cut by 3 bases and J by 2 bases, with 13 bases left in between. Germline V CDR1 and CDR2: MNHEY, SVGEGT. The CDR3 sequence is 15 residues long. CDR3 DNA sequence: TGTGCCAGCAGTTATGACAAGACGGGGCAAGAGACCCAGTACTTC. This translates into CASSYDKTGQETQYF.

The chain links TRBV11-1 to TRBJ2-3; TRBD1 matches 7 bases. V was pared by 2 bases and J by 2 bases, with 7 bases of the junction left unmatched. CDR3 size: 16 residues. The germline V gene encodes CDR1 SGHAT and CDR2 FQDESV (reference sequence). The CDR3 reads CASSLSGQTDTDTQYF. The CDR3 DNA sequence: TGTGCCAGCAGCTTATCGGGACAGACCGACACAGATACGCAGTATTTT.

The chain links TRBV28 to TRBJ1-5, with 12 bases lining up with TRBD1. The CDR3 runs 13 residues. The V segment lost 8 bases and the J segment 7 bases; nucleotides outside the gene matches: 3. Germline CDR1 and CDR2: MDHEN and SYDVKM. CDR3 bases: TGTGCCAGCGGGGACAGGGGGCAGCAGCCCCAGCATTTT. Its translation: CASGDRGQQPQHF.

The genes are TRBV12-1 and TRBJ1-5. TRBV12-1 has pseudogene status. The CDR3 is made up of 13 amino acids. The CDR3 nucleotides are TGTGCCAGCAGCTTTGGTCTCAATCAGCCCCAGCATTTT. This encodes CASSFGLNQPQHF.

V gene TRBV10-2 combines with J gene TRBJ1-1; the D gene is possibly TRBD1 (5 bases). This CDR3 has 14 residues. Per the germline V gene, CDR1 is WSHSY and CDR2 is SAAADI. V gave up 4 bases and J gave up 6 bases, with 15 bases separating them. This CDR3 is CASSVTGLTSEAFF. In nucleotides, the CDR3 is TGCGCCAGCAGTGTTACGGGACTGACCTCTGAAGCTTTCTTT.

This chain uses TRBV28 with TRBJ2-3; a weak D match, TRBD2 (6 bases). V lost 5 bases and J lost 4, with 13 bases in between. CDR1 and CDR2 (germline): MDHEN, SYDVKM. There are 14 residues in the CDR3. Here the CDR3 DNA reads TGTGCCAGCAGTCCGGCGGGGCAAGCAGATACGCAGTATTTT. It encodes CASSPAGQADTQYF.

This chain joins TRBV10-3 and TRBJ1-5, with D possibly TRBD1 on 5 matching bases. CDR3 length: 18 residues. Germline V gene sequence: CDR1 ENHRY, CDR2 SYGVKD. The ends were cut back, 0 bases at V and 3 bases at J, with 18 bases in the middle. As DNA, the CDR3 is TGTGCCATCAGTGAGTCTTTATCGGGTGGGGGACTCAATCAGCCCCAGCATTTT. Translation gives CAISESLSGGGLNQPQHF.